The sequence of this T cell receptor beta chain was determined in a study of blood T cell repertoires in COVID-19 (dated by TCRdb to 2020 to 2022). Regarding the study in general: Collaborator samples came from the United States, Italy and Spain and covered acute and convalescent phases of COVID-19. The dataset comprised deeply sampled blood TCRbeta repertoires from subjects exposed to, actively infected with, or recovered from COVID-19. The sample metadata nearly always contained a de-identified subject ID, COVID-19 status, age in years and sex. The prospective study material was composed of cDNA or gDNA derived from T cells, B-cell-depleted T cells, or PBMCs. Where available, HLA class I and class II types were obtained from metadata supplied by the sample provider rather than from assay-based typing. The repertoires were released in a freely available public database intended as a resource for research on the immune response to SARS-CoV-2. The samples were drawn from the first 160 participants of the ongoing ImmuneRACE study and from 950 to 1,500 subjects provided by 6 global collaborators. Overall results and qualifications from the work: The amount of clinical and demographic metadata varied by source and participant and was provided uncurated.

Points on this clone: The antigen it binds to is not known. Base qualities are not recorded, but no much larger clone differs from it by a single base.

Collaborating institutions collected whole blood in K2EDTA tubes following their own protocols. Collaborator samples were shipped for TCRbeta analysis as frozen whole blood, isolated PBMCs, or DNA extracted from either sample type. TCRbeta CDR3 regions were amplified from genomic DNA using the immunoSEQ Assay, a bias-controlled multiplex PCR. The paper's processing steps were these. The number of nucleated cells in each sample was estimated from the amplification of reference gene primers within the assay. To quantify the absolute abundance of each unique TCRbeta CDR3 rearrangement, sequence reads were collapsed and filtered. For each sample, productive Simpson clonality was calculated as the square root of Simpson's diversity index over productive rearrangements. As stored in TCRdb, this immuneACCESS dataset retains in-frame rearrangements with V and J assigned. A fraction of the clones does not appear; measured against another copy, unresolved V genes explain less than half of the discrepancy, and the remainder lacks a known reason. V, J and clone size are taken as reported in that table, and D and trimming were inferred from the DNA itself. The sample records some 31,000 clones, over 80% of which are singletons. Of the sample, more than 9% is held by the ten largest clones.

V ends up 1 base short and J 4 bases short, with an unmatched junction base count of 15. The CDR3 covers 21 residues, taking in both the cysteine and the phenylalanine. The only DNA kept is the CDR3, 63 bases in frame from the first base. From a lookup of the germline V gene, CDR1 and CDR2 are SGHDN and FVKESK. This receptor was taken from a human donor with active COVID-19. The donor label of this sample is uncertain. The chain links TRBV14 with TRBJ2-6; TRBD2 aligns with 11 central bases. The sequenced sample consisted of peripheral blood. The CDR3 region reads CASSQGQLTSGASWGANVLTF. The DNA is TGTGCCAGCAGCCAAGGTCAATTGACTAGCGGGGCCTCTTGGGGGGCCAACGTCCTGACTTTC.